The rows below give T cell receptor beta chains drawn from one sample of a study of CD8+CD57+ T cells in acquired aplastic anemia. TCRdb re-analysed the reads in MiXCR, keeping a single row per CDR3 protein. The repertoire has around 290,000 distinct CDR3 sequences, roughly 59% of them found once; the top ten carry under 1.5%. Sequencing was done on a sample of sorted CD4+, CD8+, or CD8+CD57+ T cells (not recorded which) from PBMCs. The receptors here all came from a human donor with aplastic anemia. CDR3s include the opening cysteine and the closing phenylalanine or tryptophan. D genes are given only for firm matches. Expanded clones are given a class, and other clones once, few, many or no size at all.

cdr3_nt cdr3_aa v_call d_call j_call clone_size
TGCAGTGCAACAGGGGCAGGCAGAAGGGGCTACACCTTC CSATGAGRRGYTF TRBV20-1 TRBD1 TRBJ1-2 NA
TGCAGTGCATACAATCAGCCCCAGCATTTT CSAYNQPQHF TRBV20-1 NA TRBJ1-5 NA
TGCAGTGCTAAGGGACAGAATGAAGCTTTCTTT CSAKGQNEAFF TRBV20-1 TRBD1 TRBJ1-1 many
TGTGCCAGCGACGGGTCTAGCGGGGGAACCGGGGAGCTGTTTTTT CASDGSSGGTGELFF TRBV7-8 TRBD2 TRBJ2-2 few
TGTGCCAGCTTGGGGACAGAGGCCAAAAACATTCAGTACTTC CASLGTEAKNIQYF TRBV2 TRBD1 TRBJ2-4 NA
TGTGCCAGCAGTGAAGCGGGAGGGGTTAATGAAAAACTGTTTTTT CASSEAGGVNEKLFF TRBV6-1 NA TRBJ1-4 NA
TGTGCCAGCAGCTTAGATGACTTAGGCCAAGAGACCCAGTACTTC CASSLDDLGQETQYF TRBV7-9 NA TRBJ2-5 many
TGTGCCAGCAGCTTAGACCCGGGAGGGTTGGCCTACGAGCAGTACTTC CASSLDPGGLAYEQYF TRBV7-6 TRBD2 TRBJ2-7 NA
TGTGCCAGCAGAAGGACAGATGGAAACACCATATATTTT CASRRTDGNTIYF TRBV2 NA TRBJ1-3 NA
TGTGCCAGCAGCCAAGCCACAGTAGAAACCGGGGAGCTGTTTTTT CASSQATVETGELFF TRBV3-1 NA TRBJ2-2 many
TGTGCCAGCAGCGTAGCCAGGTTCTATGGCTACACCTTC CASSVARFYGYTF TRBV9 NA TRBJ1-2 NA
TGTGCCAGCAGCTTAAACTTCAGGTTCAGGGAGACCCAGTACTTC CASSLNFRFRETQYF TRBV7-7 NA TRBJ2-5 NA
TGTGCCAGTAGCTCCCCAGGACAGCAAGAGACCCAGTACTTC CASSSPGQQETQYF TRBV19 NA TRBJ2-5 many
TGCGCCAGCAGTGAGTCCGGGACAGTCTACGAGCAGTACTTC CASSESGTVYEQYF TRBV10-1 TRBD1 TRBJ2-7 NA
TGTGCCAGTAGCCAATTTGGGTTACAGCAAGAGACCCAGTACTTC CASSQFGLQQETQYF TRBV19 NA TRBJ2-5 NA
TGTGCCAGCAGCTCGGGTCGACAGGGGATTGTGGACTACGAGCAGTACTTC CASSSGRQGIVDYEQYF TRBV5-8 TRBD1 TRBJ2-7 many
TGTGCCAGCAGCTTCTTGAGTGGGGGTAGAAGCAATCAGCCCCAGCATTTT CASSFLSGGRSNQPQHF TRBV7-2 NA TRBJ1-5 many
TGTGCCAGTAGGTGGACAGGGGGCGCGAATTCACCCCTCCACTTT CASRWTGGANSPLHF TRBV19 TRBD1 TRBJ1-6 NA
TGTGCCAGCAGTTTAGAGTACAGGGGGCTAGGAACTGAAGCTTTCTTT CASSLEYRGLGTEAFF TRBV12-3/TRBV12-4 TRBD1 TRBJ1-1 many
TGTGCCAGCGGACTAGCGGGGGGAAGCACAGATACGCAGTATTTT CASGLAGGSTDTQYF TRBV3-1 TRBD2 TRBJ2-3 many
TGCGCCAGCAGCTTGGCGGCTAGCGGGGGGGCCAACGTCCTGACTTTC CASSLAASGGANVLTF TRBV5-1 TRBD2 TRBJ2-6 NA
TGCAGTGCTAGAGATCCCAAGAAGATTGAAGATACGCAGTATTTT CSARDPKKIEDTQYF TRBV20-1 NA TRBJ2-3 few
TGTGCCAGCAGCGGACTGAGCAGCATGAAGCAGGTGGGGAACACTGAAGCTTTCTTT CASSGLSSMKQVGNTEAFF TRBV9 NA TRBJ1-1 many
TGTGCCAGCAGCCCAGAGGGACAGGGGCGATACGAGCAGTACTTC CASSPEGQGRYEQYF TRBV7-9 TRBD1 TRBJ2-7 few
TGTGCCAGCAGTTACGTCCAGGGGGGTTCACCCCTCCACTTT CASSYVQGGSPLHF TRBV6-6 TRBD1 TRBJ1-6 few
TGTGCCAGCACTAAAGGACAGGGTGCGGGAGATACGCAGTATTTT CASTKGQGAGDTQYF TRBV12-3/TRBV12-4 TRBD1 TRBJ2-3 NA
TGTGCCAGCAGCGTCACAGGGTTGGAGCTGTTTTTT CASSVTGLELFF TRBV28 NA TRBJ2-2 many
TGCGCCAGCAGCCAAGATCGAAGGGGGACTTATGGCTACACCTTC CASSQDRRGTYGYTF TRBV4-3 NA TRBJ1-2 NA
TGTGCCATCAGTTACAGGACGGATAATTCACCCCTCCACTTT CAISYRTDNSPLHF TRBV10-3 NA TRBJ1-6 NA
TGTGCCAGCAGCTTAGTATTGGCAGGGAGCTCTGGAAACACCATATATTTT CASSLVLAGSSGNTIYF TRBV7-8 NA TRBJ1-3 NA
TGCGCCAGCAGCTTGAGGCTGAGAGACACCGGGGAGCTGTTTTTT CASSLRLRDTGELFF TRBV5-1 NA TRBJ2-2 many
TGTGCTAGTGGTTTAAGCAGGGATCAGCCCCAGCATTTT CASGLSRDQPQHF TRBV12-5 NA TRBJ1-5 NA
TGTGCCAGCAGTGAAGCGGGGGGATACAATGAGCAGTTCTTC CASSEAGGYNEQFF TRBV25-1 TRBD2 TRBJ2-1 NA
TGCAGTGCTAGTCCCGGCGACCGAGCCGGCTACACCTTC CSASPGDRAGYTF TRBV20-1 NA TRBJ1-2 NA
TGCAGTGCTAGATGGGGAGGGGGACACACTGAAGCTTTCTTT CSARWGGGHTEAFF TRBV20-1 NA TRBJ1-1 NA
TGCGCCAGCAAAACTAGCGGGAGGAACTACGAGCAGTACTTC CASKTSGRNYEQYF TRBV10-2 TRBD2 TRBJ2-7 NA
TGTGCCACCAGTGATCCCCCGGGACAGGGAGTGGATACGCAGTATTTT CATSDPPGQGVDTQYF TRBV24-1 TRBD1 TRBJ2-3 once
TGCGCCAGCAATAAAAGGCAGGGGAGCACAGATACGCAGTATTTT CASNKRQGSTDTQYF TRBV10-1 NA TRBJ2-3 NA
TGTGCCAGCAGCTTCGCAGGGAGTCATGAGCAGTTCTTC CASSFAGSHEQFF TRBV7-3 NA TRBJ2-1 many
TGTGCCAGCGGCGTAGGGGCTTCAAACACTGAAGCTTTCTTT CASGVGASNTEAFF TRBV9 NA TRBJ1-1 NA
TGCAGTGCTAGCCCCGGTAGGGCTGGAAACACCGGGGAGCTGTTTTTT CSASPGRAGNTGELFF TRBV20-1 NA TRBJ2-2 NA
TGCAGCGTTGAACTGGCGGAGCAGTCCTCTGGAAACACCATATATTTT CSVELAEQSSGNTIYF TRBV29-1 NA TRBJ1-3 once
TGTGCCAGCAACACAGGGGATTCACCCCTCCACTTT CASNTGDSPLHF TRBV6-1 TRBD1 TRBJ1-6 NA
TGTGCCAGCAGTCGTAAGGTGGGCGGGACTGAAGCTTTCTTT CASSRKVGGTEAFF TRBV12-3/TRBV12-4 NA TRBJ1-1 NA
TGCGCCAGCTTCGACGTAAAGGAGCAGTACTTC CASFDVKEQYF TRBV10-2 NA TRBJ2-7 NA
TGTGCCAGCGAGGGAGAGTCCTACGAGCAGTACTTC CASEGESYEQYF TRBV2 NA TRBJ2-7 NA
TGTGCCATCAGTGAGGGGACTGGGGGGATGGAGACCCAGTACTTC CAISEGTGGMETQYF TRBV10-3 NA TRBJ2-5 once
TGTGCCAGCAGCCCGAGGGGACTTCCTGATTTT CASSPRGLPDF TRBV5-4 NA TRBJ2-2 once
TGCGCCAGCAGTCGGGGGGGTTCAGATACGCAGTATTTT CASSRGGSDTQYF TRBV10-2 TRBD2 TRBJ2-3 many